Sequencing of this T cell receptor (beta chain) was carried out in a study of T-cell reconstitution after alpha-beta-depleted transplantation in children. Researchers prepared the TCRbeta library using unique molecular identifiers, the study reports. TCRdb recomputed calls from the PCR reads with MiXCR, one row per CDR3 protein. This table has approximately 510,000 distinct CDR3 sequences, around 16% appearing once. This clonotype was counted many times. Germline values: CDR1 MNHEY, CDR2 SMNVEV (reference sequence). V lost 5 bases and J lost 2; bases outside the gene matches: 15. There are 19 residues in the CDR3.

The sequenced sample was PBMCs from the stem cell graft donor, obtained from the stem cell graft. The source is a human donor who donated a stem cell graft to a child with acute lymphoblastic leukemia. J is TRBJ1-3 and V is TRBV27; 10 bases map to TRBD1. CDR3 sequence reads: CASSPHQTGGVRPGNTIYF. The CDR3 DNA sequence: TGTGCCAGCAGTCCGCATCAGACAGGGGGCGTTCGACCTGGAAACACCATATATTTT.